The 19 T cell receptor beta chains below come from one sample, sequenced in a study of cytomegalovirus exposure and HLA in healthy donors. The PCR contained 60 Vbeta and 13 Jbeta primers. The table came from immunoSEQ multiplex PCR; TCRdb's copy has only in-frame clones and leaves some out. Its table lists approximately 96,000 clones. The specimen was PBMCs. These receptors all stem from a girl aged 10 to 17 in good health and CMV-seropositive.

V usage is TRBV4-1 and J usage is TRBJ1-1; D possibly corresponds to TRBD1 (5 bases). CDR3 size: 15 residues. Trimming pared 0 bases from V and 4 bases from J, leaving 12 bases between. The germline V gene encodes CDR1 MGHRA and CDR2 YSYEKL. The CDR3 DNA reads TGCGCCAGCAGCCAAGACGGGGGGGGTAGCACTGAAGCTTTCTTT. This gives the protein CASSQDGGGSTEAFF.

The rearrangement links TRBV7-2 to TRBJ2-1; 8 positions agree with TRBD2. The CDR3 has 16 residues. CDR1 SGHTA and CDR2 FQGNSA come from the germline V gene. Trimming at V came to 5 bases and at J to 2 bases, leaving 8 bases not matched to a gene. CDR3 in amino acids: CASSTRGGVTYNEQFF. CDR3 in DNA: TGTGCCAGCAGCACTCGGGGGGGAGTCACCTACAATGAGCAGTTCTTC.

This chain links TRBV18 with TRBJ2-1; TRBD1 aligns across 7 bases. CDR1 and CDR2 (germline): KGHSH, LQKENI. J gave up 6 bases and V 4 bases, and 3 bases lay outside the gene matches. The length of the CDR3 is 13 residues. CDR3 coding DNA: TGTGCCAGCTCACTACAGGGGACCAATGAGCAGTTCTTC. Translating it yields CASSLQGTNEQFF.

The rearrangement joins TRBV6-5 to TRBJ1-6, with TRBD1 matching 8 bases. Germline V CDR1 and CDR2: MNHEY, SVGAGI. The length of the CDR3 is 15 residues. V dropped 0 bases and J dropped 9; count of bases not matched to a gene: 4. CDR3 amino acids: CASSYSQGAGSPLHF. CDR3 nucleotides: TGTGCCAGCAGTTACTCTCAGGGGGCGGGTTCACCCCTCCACTTT.

V usage is TRBV5-8 and J usage is TRBJ1-4, with a possible D match to TRBD1 (6 bases). CDR3 length: 19 residues. CDR1 and CDR2 from the germline V gene are SGHTS and YDEGEE. Between the trimmed V and J ends, which lost 0 bases and 0 bases, there was a span of 18 bases. CDR3 in amino acids: CASSLGRTAARTTNEKLFF. The CDR3 region has the DNA TGTGCCAGCAGCTTGGGGAGGACAGCAGCGAGGACAACTAATGAAAAACTGTTTTTT.

The V and J genes are TRBV7-9 and TRBJ2-3; 8 bases match TRBD2. This CDR3 spans 16 amino acids. The germline CDR1 and CDR2 sequences are SEHNR and FQNEAQ (reference sequence). Trimming cost V 5 bases and J 5 bases; bases outside gene matches: 12. The CDR3, as DNA: TGTGCCAGCAGCAGGCGGGGCGGGGGGCGAGGAGATACGCAGTATTTT. It yields the protein CASSRRGGGRGDTQYF.

V usage is TRBV4-3 and J usage is TRBJ2-7, with unresolved D. The CDR3 length is 14 residues. V was clipped by 0 bases and J by 4 bases, with 10 bases between them. Per the germline V gene, CDR1 is LGHNA and CDR2 is YSLEER. CDR3 residues: CASSQDARNYEQYF. The DNA for the CDR3 is TGCGCCAGCAGCCAAGACGCCAGGAATTACGAGCAGTACTTC.

The V and J genes are TRBV4-3 and TRBJ2-2; perhaps TRBD2 as D (5 bases). This CDR3 comprises 15 residues. The germline V gene encodes CDR1 LGHNA and CDR2 YSLEER. The V and J ends lost 0 bases and 5 bases respectively, with 10 bases between them. The CDR3 spells CASSQETSGTGELFF. CDR3 DNA: TGCGCCAGCAGCCAAGAGACATCGGGAACCGGGGAGCTGTTTTTT.

J is TRBJ1-2 and V is TRBV4-3; weak D call: TRBD1 (6 bases). The CDR3 runs to 16 residues. Trimming cost V 0 bases and J 5 bases, with 16 bases left between them. From germline, CDR1 is LGHNA and CDR2 YSLEER. CDR3 sequence: CASSQDRGAGFYGYTF. The CDR3 bases are TGCGCCAGCAGCCAAGATCGGGGGGCAGGGTTTTATGGCTACACCTTC.

The chain has TRBV28 and TRBJ2-7; TRBD1 might be the D (5 bases). This CDR3 has 13 amino acids. The germline V gene has CDR1 MDHEN and CDR2 SYDVKM. V was shortened by 5 bases and J by 4 bases, with 12 bases between the two germline ends. CDR3 sequence (DNA): TGTGCCAGCAGTCCCCATGACAGATACGAGCAGTACGTC. Protein sequence: CASSPHDRYEQYV.

The J gene is TRBJ1-1, the V gene TRBV7-2; D unresolved. Looked up from germline, CDR1 is SGHTA and CDR2 is FQGNSA. Trimming removed 1 base from V and 3 bases from J, with 12 bases in between. The CDR3 covers 15 residues. The CDR3 region is CASSLVTTRDTEAFF. The CDR3 DNA follows: TGTGCCAGCAGCTTAGTCACCACTCGTGACACTGAAGCTTTCTTT.

This rearrangement joins TRBV27 to TRBJ1-2, with D possibly matching TRBD1 (5 bases). The length of the CDR3 is 13 residues. In germline, CDR1 is MNHEY, CDR2 SMNVEV (reference sequence). Trimming stripped 2 bases from V and 4 bases from J, with 8 bases between. The CDR3 DNA is TGTGCCAGCAGTTTACAGGGCGTCTATGGCTACACCTTC. Its translation: CASSLQGVYGYTF.

The chain links TRBV6-6 to TRBJ2-3; D might be TRBD1 (7 bases). This CDR3 has 16 amino acids. V was shortened by 2 bases and J by 3 bases, with 15 bases between the two germline ends. Germline V lookup: CDR1 MNHNY, CDR2 SVGAGI (reference sequence). The CDR3 DNA reads as TGTGCCAGCAGTTACCCACTGGAGGGGGCAACAGATACGCAGTATTTT. Protein product: CASSYPLEGATDTQYF.

This rearrangement joins TRBV6-5 to TRBJ2-1; TRBD2 is a possible D gene (6 bases). From germline, CDR1 is MNHEY and CDR2 SVGAGI. The CDR3 sequence is 12 residues long. V lost 6 bases and J lost 10, with 13 bases in between. DNA for the CDR3: TGTGCCAGCAGCCCCGGACGGGAGGAGCAGTTCTTC. Its translation is CASSPGREEQFF.

V gene TRBV18 combines with J gene TRBJ2-7; possible D gene TRBD2, 5 bases. V lost 3 bases to trimming and J lost 3 bases, with 9 bases between them. The CDR3 sequence is 13 residues long. CDR1 is KGHSH and CDR2 is LQKENI in the germline V gene. In DNA form, the CDR3 reads TGTGCCAGCTCACCCGGGGATAGCTACGAGCAGTACGTC. Protein: CASSPGDSYEQYV.

This sequence joins TRBV9 and TRBJ2-7, with a tentative D call TRBD2 (7 bases). The germline CDR1 and CDR2 sequences are SGDLS and YYNGEE. The CDR3 has 15 amino acids. The V end was cut by 0 bases, the J end by 2 bases, with 12 bases between. This CDR3 is CASSVEGGPAYEQYF. CDR3 coding DNA: TGTGCCAGCAGCGTAGAGGGGGGGCCCGCCTACGAGCAGTACTTC.

The CDR3 protein is CAWSPGTGSEKLFF. For the CDR3, the DNA is TGTGCCTGGAGCCCCGGGACAGGGTCTGAAAAACTGTTTTTT. This rearrangement joins TRBV30 to TRBJ1-4; 9 bases match TRBD1. The CDR3 contains 14 residues. With V trimmed by 3 bases and J by 7 bases, 6 bases remained unmatched. Per germline, CDR1 GTSNPN and CDR2 SVGIG (reference sequence).

The chain employs TRBV2 and TRBJ1-2; 7 nucleotides match TRBD1. The CDR3 spans 14 residues. J was trimmed by 5 bases and V by 6 bases; bases with no gene match: 9. From germline, CDR1 is SNHLY and CDR2 FYNNEI. The CDR3 nucleotides read TGTGCCAGCAGGGAGCGGCAGGGGGGATATGGCTACACCTTC. Amino acids: CASRERQGGYGYTF. Complete variable domain (other parts from reference TRBV2 and TRBJ1-2): EPEVTQTPSHQVTQMGQEVILRCVPISNHLYFYWYRQILGQKVEFLVSFYNNEISEKSEIFDDQFSVERPDGSNFTLKIRSTKLEDSAMYFCASRERQGGYGYTFGSGTRLTVV.

V is TRBV5-1 and J is TRBJ1-1; weak D call: TRBD1 (6 bases). V dropped 1 base and J dropped 0 bases, with 10 bases sitting between them. This CDR3 contains 15 residues. Germline loops: CDR1 SGHRS, CDR2 YFSETQ. The CDR3 spells CASSLMSGVNTEAFF. DNA for the CDR3: TGCGCCAGCAGCTTGATGTCAGGGGTGAACACTGAAGCTTTCTTT.